The 10 T cell receptor beta chains given below trace back to one sample, sequenced in a study of T cell responses to AZD1222 COVID-19 vaccine. The table came from immunoSEQ multiplex PCR; TCRdb's copy has only in-frame clones and leaves some out. The sample includes nearly 55,000 clones, around 92% seen only once; the top ten take roughly 15%. This specimen consisted of peripheral blood, obtained 28 days after the second AZD1222 dose. The receptors were sampled from an adult who received the AZD1222 COVID-19 vaccine.

CDR3 sequence: CASSGGSEAFF. In nucleotides, the CDR3 is TGTGCCAGCAGTGGGGGCAGTGAAGCTTTCTTT. This chain uses TRBV2 with TRBJ1-1, with a weak D call TRBD1 (5 bases). CDR3 length equals 11 residues. Germline V gives CDR1 SNHLY, CDR2 FYNNEI. V was shortened by 4 bases and J by 7 bases, with 7 bases between the two germline ends.

This chain uses TRBV6-5 with TRBJ1-1; a weak D match, TRBD1 (5 bases). Germline values: CDR1 MNHEY, CDR2 SVGAGI. Trimming took 2 bases from V and 4 from J, leaving 8 bases between them. The CDR3 sequence is 13 residues long. DNA for the CDR3: TGTGCCAGCAGTTACAGGGGACGCACTGAAGCTTTCTTT. Translation gives CASSYRGRTEAFF.

The rearrangement links TRBV24-1 to TRBJ2-1; a weak D match, TRBD2 (6 bases). The CDR3 is made up of 15 amino acids. V was pared by 7 bases and J by 5 bases, with 17 bases between. Germline values: CDR1 KGHDR, CDR2 SFDVKD. Written as DNA, the CDR3 is TGTGCCACCAGAGCGGGCGGGAACCGCGACAATGAGCAGTTCTTC. It is translated as CATRAGGNRDNEQFF.

This clone appeared once. This chain uses TRBV19 with TRBJ2-5, with 10 bases that match TRBD2. The CDR3 has 16 amino acids. Germline CDR1 reads LNHDA; CDR2 reads SQIVND (reference sequence). Trimming at V came to 4 bases and at J to 5 bases, leaving 10 bases not matched to a gene. The CDR3 region is CASSTRLAGPRETQYF. CDR3 nucleotides: TGTGCCAGTAGTACCCGACTAGCGGGCCCCAGGGAGACCCAGTACTTC.

V is TRBV29-1 and J is TRBJ1-4, with D possibly being TRBD1 (6 bases). The CDR3 runs 12 residues. The V and J ends lost 5 bases and 5 bases respectively, with 9 bases between them. CDR1 and CDR2 from the germline V gene are SQVTM and ANQGSEA. For the CDR3, the DNA is TGCAGCGTTCAGGACAGCAATGAAAAACTGTTTTTT. This sequence encodes CSVQDSNEKLFF.

The chain employs TRBV4-3 and TRBJ2-1, with 11 bases identical to TRBD2. V lost 0 bases and J lost 7; bases outside the gene matches: 11. The CDR3 contains 18 residues. Germline CDR1 is LGHNA and CDR2 is YSLEER. CDR3: CASSQDQASGRIGNEQFF. The CDR3 DNA reads TGCGCCAGCAGCCAAGATCAGGCTAGCGGGAGGATAGGGAATGAGCAGTTCTTC.

J is TRBJ2-6 and V is TRBV18; TRBD1 aligns across 10 bases. The CDR3 is 18 amino acids. CDR1 is KGHSH, CDR2 LQKENI, per germline. The V segment lost 3 bases and the J segment 0 bases; nucleotides outside the gene matches: 5. The CDR3 nucleotides are TGTGCCAGCTCACCGGGACAGGGGCTCCACTCTGGGGCCAACGTCCTGACTTTC. Protein sequence: CASSPGQGLHSGANVLTF.

The V gene is TRBV9, the J gene TRBJ2-1; either TRBD1 or TRBD2 may fit D (5 bases each). V was pared by 1 base and J by 7 bases, with 15 bases between. The CDR3 totals 15 residues. From germline, CDR1 is SGDLS and CDR2 YYNGEE. The CDR3 sequence: CASSVSTRGRNEQFF. The CDR3 DNA sequence: TGTGCCAGCAGCGTATCGACGAGGGGCCGGAATGAGCAGTTCTTC. Filled out from reference TRBV9 and TRBJ2-1, the complete variable domain reads DSGVTQTPKHLITATGQRVTLRCSPRSGDLSVYWYQQSLDQGLQFLIQYYNGEERAKGNILERFSAQQFPDLHSELNLSSLELGDSALYFCASSVSTRGRNEQFFGPGTRLTVL.

The CDR3 bases are TGCGCCAGCAGCTTGCAGTCGGAGGGTCCCTACGAGCAGTACTTC. It codes for CASSLQSEGPYEQYF. The genes are TRBV5-1 and TRBJ2-7, with D possibly TRBD2 on 6 matching bases. V lost 1 base and J 2 bases, leaving 13 bases between the germline ends. CDR3 size: 15 residues. CDR1 is SGHRS and CDR2 is YFSETQ in the germline V gene.

J is TRBJ2-7 and V is TRBV9; tentative D call: TRBD2 (6 bases). Germline assignment: CDR1 SGDLS and CDR2 YYNGEE. V lost 0 bases and J 4 bases, leaving 14 bases between the germline ends. The CDR3 totals 15 residues. In DNA form, the CDR3 reads TGTGCCAGCAGCGTAGACGTTAGCGGAGCTTACGAGCAGTACTTC. It yields the protein CASSVDVSGAYEQYF.